Sequencing of this T cell receptor (beta chain) was carried out in a study of cytomegalovirus exposure and HLA in healthy donors. Nominally healthy donors were sampled, though unrecorded immune exposures were likely. PCR used 60 Vbeta primers and 13 Jbeta primers. The repertoire was sequenced with immunoSEQ multiplex PCR; TCRdb's copy has only in-frame clones and lacks some. This sample has about 190,000 clones; over 70% occur once, and the top ten carry 3% to 3.5%. Sample: PBMCs. This receptor was taken from a woman aged 25 to 39 in good health and CMV-seropositive.

DNA for the CDR3: TGTGCCAGCAGTGAGGAGGGGTGGGGCGAGCAGTACTTC. Its translation is CASSEEGWGEQYF. The chain combines TRBV2 with TRBJ2-7, with TRBD2 as a possible D gene (6 bases). Germline CDR1 is SNHLY and CDR2 is FYNNEI. The CDR3 has 13 amino acids. V was shortened by 3 bases and J by 6 bases, with 12 bases between the two germline ends.